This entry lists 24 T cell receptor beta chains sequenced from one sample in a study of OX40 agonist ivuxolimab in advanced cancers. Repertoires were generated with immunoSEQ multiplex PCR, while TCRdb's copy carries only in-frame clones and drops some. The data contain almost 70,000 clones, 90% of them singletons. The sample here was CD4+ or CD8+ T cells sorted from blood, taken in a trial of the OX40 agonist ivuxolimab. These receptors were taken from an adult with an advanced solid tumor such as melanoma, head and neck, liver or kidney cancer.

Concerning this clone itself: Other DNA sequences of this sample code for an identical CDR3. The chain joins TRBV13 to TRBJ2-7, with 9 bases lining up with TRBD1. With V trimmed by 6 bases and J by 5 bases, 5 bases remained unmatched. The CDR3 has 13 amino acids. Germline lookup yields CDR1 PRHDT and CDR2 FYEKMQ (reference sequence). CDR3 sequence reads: CASRRDREDEQYF. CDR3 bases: TGTGCCAGCAGGAGGGACAGGGAGGACGAGCAGTACTTC.

The CDR3 DNA sequence: TGTGCCAGTAGTCCCGGGACACCCGCAACTAATGAAAAACTGTTTTTT. It encodes CASSPGTPATNEKLFF. The V and J genes are TRBV19 and TRBJ1-4, with TRBD1 as a possible D gene (6 bases). Trimming shortened V by 5 bases and J by 0 bases, and 13 bases separated the two germline ends. This CDR3 region has 16 residues. The V gene's germline CDR1 is LNHDA and CDR2 SQIVND (reference sequence). The full variable domain, with the rest looked up from reference TRBV19 and TRBJ1-4, is DGGITQSPKYLFRKEGQNVTLSCEQNLNHDAMYWYRQDPGQGLRLIYYSQIVNDFQKGDIAEGYSVSREKKESFPLTVTSAQKNPTAFYLCASSPGTPATNEKLFFGSGTQLSVL.

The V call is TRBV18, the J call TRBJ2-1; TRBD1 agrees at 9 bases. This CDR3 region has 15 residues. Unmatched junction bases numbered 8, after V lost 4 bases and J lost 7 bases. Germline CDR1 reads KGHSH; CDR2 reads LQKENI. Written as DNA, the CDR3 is TGTGCCAGCTCACGGAGCCTACAGGGGGCGAATGAGCAGTTCTTC. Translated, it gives CASSRSLQGANEQFF. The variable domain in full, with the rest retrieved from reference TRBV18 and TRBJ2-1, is NAGVMQNPRHLVRRRGQEARLRCSPMKGHSHVYWYRQLPEEGLKFMVYLQKENIIDESGMPKERFSAEFPKEGPSILRIQQVVRGDSAAYFCASSRSLQGANEQFFGPGTRLTVL.

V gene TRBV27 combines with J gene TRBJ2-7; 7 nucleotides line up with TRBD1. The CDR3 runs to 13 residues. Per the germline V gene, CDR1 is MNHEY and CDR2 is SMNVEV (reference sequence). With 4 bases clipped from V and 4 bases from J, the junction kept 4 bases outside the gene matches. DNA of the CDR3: TGTGCCAGCAGTTCTTCACAGGGGTACGAGCAGTACTTC. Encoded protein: CASSSSQGYEQYF.

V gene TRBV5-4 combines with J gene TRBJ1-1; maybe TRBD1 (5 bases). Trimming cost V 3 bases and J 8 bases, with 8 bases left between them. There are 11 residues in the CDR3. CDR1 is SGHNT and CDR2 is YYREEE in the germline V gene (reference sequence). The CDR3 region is CASSSRAEAFF. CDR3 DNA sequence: TGTGCCAGCAGCTCCAGGGCAGAAGCTTTCTTT.

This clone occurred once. CDR3 sequence reads: CATSGSRGNTIYF. The CDR3 bases are TGTGCCACCTCAGGGTCGCGAGGAAACACCATATATTTT. V and J are TRBV6-5 and TRBJ1-3; TRBD1 might be the D (5 bases). The germline V gene encodes CDR1 MNHEY and CDR2 SVGAGI. The length of the CDR3 is 13 residues. Trimming cost V 10 bases and J 4 bases, with 14 bases left between them.

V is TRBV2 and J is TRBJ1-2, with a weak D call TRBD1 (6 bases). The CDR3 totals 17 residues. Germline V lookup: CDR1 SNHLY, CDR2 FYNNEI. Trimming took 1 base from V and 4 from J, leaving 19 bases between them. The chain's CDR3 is CASSEGGWGQQLYGYTF. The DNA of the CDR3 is TGTGCCAGCAGTGAAGGTGGATGGGGGCAGCAACTCTATGGCTACACCTTC.

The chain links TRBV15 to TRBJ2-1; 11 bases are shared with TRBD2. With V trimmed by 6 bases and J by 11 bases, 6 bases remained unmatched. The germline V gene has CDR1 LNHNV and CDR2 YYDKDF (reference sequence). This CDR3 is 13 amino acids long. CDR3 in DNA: TGTGCCACCAGTCTAGCGGGAGGCCGAAAGCAGTTCTTC. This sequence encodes CATSLAGGRKQFF.

The CDR3 loop reads CASSLDAGSYEQYF. CDR3 sequence (DNA): TGCGCCAGCAGCTTAGACGCTGGCTCCTACGAGCAGTACTTC. The chain links TRBV5-1 to TRBJ2-7; no reliable D call. CDR3 length: 14 amino acids. V was cut by 2 bases and J by 0 bases, with 9 bases left in between. Per germline, CDR1 SGHRS and CDR2 YFSETQ.

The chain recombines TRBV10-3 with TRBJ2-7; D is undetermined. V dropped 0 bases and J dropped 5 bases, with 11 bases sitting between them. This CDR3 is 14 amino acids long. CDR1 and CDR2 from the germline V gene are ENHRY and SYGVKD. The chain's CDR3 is CAISESTITHEQYF. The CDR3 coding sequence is TGTGCCATCAGTGAGTCTACTATAACGCACGAGCAGTACTTC.

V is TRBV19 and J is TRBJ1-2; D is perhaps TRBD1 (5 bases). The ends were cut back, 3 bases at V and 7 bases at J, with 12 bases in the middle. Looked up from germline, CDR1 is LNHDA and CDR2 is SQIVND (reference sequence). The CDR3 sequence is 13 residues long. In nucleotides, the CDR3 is TGTGCCAGTAGTATTACAGGTCGAGCTGGCTACACCTTC. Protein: CASSITGRAGYTF.

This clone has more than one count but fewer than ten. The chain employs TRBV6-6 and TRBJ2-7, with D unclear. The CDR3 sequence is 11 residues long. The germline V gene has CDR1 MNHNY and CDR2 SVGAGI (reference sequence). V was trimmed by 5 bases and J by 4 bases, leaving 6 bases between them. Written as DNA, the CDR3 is TGTGCCAGCAGTCAAACATACGAGCAGTACTTC. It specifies CASSQTYEQYF.

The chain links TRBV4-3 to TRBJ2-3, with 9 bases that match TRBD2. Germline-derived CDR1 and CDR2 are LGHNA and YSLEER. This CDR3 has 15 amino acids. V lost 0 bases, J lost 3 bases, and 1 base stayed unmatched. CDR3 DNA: TGCGCCAGCAGCCAAGAGGGACTAGCTACAGATACGCAGTATTTT. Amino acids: CASSQEGLATDTQYF.

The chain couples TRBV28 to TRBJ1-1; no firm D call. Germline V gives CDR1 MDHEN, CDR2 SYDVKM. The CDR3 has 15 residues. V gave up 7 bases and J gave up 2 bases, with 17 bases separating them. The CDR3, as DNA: TGTGCCAGCACATCCACCCCCAACAGAAACACTGAAGCTTTCTTT. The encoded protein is CASTSTPNRNTEAFF.

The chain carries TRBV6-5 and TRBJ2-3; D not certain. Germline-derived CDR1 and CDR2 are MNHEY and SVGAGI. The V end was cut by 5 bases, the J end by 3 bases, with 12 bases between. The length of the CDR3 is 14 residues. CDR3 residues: CASSPPRGTDTQYF. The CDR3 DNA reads TGTGCCAGCAGTCCTCCACGAGGTACAGATACGCAGTATTTT.

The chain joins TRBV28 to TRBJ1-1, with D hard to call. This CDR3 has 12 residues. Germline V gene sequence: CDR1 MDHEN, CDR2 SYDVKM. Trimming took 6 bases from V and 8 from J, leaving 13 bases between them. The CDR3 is CASRRTREEAFF. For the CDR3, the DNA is TGTGCCAGCAGACGAACCCGGGAGGAAGCTTTCTTT.

DNA for the CDR3: TGTGCCAGCAGCGTCCAGGGAGCCAGCGGGGAGCTGTTTTTT. As protein: CASSVQGASGELFF. This chain connects TRBV9 to TRBJ2-2; tentatively, D is TRBD1 or TRBD2 (5 bases each). The CDR3 is made up of 14 amino acids. The germline CDR1 and CDR2 sequences are SGDLS and YYNGEE. The germline V and J ends were trimmed by 2 bases and 7 bases, with 12 bases remaining between them.

The CDR3 DNA follows: TGTGCCAGCAGCTCCCAGGGGGCGCGGAGTTATGGCTACACCTTC. Amino acids: CASSSQGARSYGYTF. The rearrangement links TRBV11-2 to TRBJ1-2; 8 bases map to TRBD1. CDR1 SGHAT and CDR2 FQNNGV come from the germline V gene. After removal of 4 bases from V and 5 bases from J, the junction contained 9 bases not matched to a gene. This CDR3 region has 15 residues.

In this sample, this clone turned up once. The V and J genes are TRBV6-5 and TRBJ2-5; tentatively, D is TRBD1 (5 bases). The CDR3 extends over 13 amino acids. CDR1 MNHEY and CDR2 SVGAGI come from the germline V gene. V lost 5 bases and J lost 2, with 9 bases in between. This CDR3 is CASSHDRQETQYF. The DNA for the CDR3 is TGTGCCAGCAGTCACGACAGACAAGAGACCCAGTACTTC.

CDR3 sequence: CARSKSSEQYF. The CDR3 nucleotides are TGTGCCAGAAGTAAGTCTTCCGAGCAGTACTTC. The rearrangement links TRBV7-5 to TRBJ2-7. TRBV7-5 is noted as a pseudogene. The CDR3 is made up of 11 amino acids.

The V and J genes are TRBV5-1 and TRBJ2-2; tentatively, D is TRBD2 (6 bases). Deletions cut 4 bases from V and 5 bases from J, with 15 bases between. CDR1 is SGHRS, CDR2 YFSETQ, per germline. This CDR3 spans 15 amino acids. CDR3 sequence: CASSLVSGVTGELFF. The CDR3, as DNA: TGCGCCAGCAGCCTGGTCTCGGGAGTGACCGGGGAGCTGTTTTTT.

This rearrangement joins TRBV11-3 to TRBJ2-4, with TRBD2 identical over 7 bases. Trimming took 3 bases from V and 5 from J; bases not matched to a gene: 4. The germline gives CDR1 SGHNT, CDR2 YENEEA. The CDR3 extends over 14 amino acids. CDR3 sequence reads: CASSFQRDQNIQYF. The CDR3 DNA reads TGTGCCAGCAGCTTCCAGCGGGACCAAAACATTCAGTACTTC.

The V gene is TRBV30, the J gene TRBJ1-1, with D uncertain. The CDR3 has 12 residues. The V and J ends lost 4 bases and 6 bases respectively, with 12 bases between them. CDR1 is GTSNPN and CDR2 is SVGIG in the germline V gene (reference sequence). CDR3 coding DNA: TGTGCCTGGACTAGGGATTCGGCTGAAGCTTTCTTT. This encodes CAWTRDSAEAFF.

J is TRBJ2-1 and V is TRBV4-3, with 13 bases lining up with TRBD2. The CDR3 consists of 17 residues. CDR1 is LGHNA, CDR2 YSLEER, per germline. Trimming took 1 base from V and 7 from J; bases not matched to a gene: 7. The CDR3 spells CASSQGTSGSSINEQFF. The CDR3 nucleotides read TGCGCCAGCAGCCAAGGGACTAGCGGGAGTTCAATTAATGAGCAGTTCTTC.